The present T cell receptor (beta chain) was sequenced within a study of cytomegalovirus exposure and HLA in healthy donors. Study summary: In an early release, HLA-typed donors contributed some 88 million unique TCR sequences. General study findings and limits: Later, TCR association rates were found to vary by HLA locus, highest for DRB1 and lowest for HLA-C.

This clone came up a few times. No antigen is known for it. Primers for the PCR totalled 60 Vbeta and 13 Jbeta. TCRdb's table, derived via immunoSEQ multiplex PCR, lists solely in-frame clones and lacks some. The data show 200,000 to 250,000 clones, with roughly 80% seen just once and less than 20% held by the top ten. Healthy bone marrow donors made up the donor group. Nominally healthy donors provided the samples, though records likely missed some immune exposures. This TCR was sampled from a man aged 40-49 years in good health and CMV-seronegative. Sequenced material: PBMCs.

The CDR3 nucleotides read TGTGCCAGTAGTATGGTAGCGGGAGACTACGAGCAGTACTTC. Protein sequence: CASSMVAGDYEQYF. This chain connects TRBV19 to TRBJ2-7; TRBD2 aligns across 9 bases. Trimming removed 3 bases from V and 3 bases from J; junction bases left unmatched: 3. Germline assignment: CDR1 LNHDA and CDR2 SQIVND (reference sequence). The length of the CDR3 is 14 residues.